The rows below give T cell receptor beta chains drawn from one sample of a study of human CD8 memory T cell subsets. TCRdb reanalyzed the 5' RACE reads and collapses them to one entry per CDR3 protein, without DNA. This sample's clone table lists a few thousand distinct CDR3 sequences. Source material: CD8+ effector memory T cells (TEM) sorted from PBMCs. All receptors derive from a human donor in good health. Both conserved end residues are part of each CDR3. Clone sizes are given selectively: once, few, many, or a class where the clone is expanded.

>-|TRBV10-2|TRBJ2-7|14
CASSSGNNPYEQYF
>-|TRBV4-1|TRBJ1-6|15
CASSIGGLDNSPLHF
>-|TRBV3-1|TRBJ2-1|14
CASSLGTGEREEFF
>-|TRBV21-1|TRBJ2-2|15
CASSPLRGPNGELFF
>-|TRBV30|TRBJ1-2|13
CAWREDPNYGYTF
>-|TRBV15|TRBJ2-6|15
CATSPDRAGANVLTF
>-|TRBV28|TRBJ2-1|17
CASSPEPSSASYNEQFF
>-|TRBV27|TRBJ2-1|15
CASSSGTGASNEQFF
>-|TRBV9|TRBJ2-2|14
CASSFRGSTGELFF
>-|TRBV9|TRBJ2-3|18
CASSHFGQGVSDADTQYF
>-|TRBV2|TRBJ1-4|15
CASSDLGGSNEKLFF
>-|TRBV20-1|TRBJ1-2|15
CSARDPRSVRYGYTF
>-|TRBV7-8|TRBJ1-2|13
CASSSDGIYGYTF
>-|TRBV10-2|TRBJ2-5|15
CASSESGGRQETQYF
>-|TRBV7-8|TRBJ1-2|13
CASSFSTTHGYTF
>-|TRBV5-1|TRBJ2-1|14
CASSIGPTANEQFF
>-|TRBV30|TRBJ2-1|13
CAWSAGLEGEQFF
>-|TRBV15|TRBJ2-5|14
CATSRTADQETQYF
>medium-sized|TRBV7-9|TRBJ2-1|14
CASSPGTSGNEQFF
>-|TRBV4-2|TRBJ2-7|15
CASSQVEGSGYEQYF
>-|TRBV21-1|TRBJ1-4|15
CASSKAQGTSCKLFF
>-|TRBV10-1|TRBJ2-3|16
CASSELAGIDTDTQYF
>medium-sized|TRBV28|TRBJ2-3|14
CASSLTGFTDTQYF
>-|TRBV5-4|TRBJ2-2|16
CASSWGLASNTGELFF
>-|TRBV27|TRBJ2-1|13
CASKTGNYNEQFF
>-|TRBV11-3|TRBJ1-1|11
CASSLGTEAFF
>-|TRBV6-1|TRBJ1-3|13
CASSVSGGNTIYF
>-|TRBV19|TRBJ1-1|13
CASSIKTNTEAFF
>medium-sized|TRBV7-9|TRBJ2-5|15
CASSSPGTSGRAQYF
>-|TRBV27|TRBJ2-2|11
CASSHTGELFF
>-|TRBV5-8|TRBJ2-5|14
CASTFNQGQETQYF
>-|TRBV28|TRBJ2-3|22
CASRNPLNRAGPSYQLRNTQYF
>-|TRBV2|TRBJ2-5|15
CASSEYGRLMETQYF
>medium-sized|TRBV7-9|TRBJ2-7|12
CASSSSAPEQYF
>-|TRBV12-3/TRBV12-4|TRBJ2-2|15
CASSFGEGLTGELFF
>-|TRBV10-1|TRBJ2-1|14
CASSESLADNEQFF
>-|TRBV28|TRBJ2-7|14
CASSSNRGRIEQYF
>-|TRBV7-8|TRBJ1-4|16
CASSPRGEELLEKLFF
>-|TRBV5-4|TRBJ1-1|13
CASSLALHTEAFF
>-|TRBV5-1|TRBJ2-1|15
CASSLATGYLYEQFF
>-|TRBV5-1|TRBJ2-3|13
CASRVDDTDTQYF
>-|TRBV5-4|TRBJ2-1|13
CASSFSERGPQFF
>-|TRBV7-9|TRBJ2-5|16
CASSLDRQGNWETQYF
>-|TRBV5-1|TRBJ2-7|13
CASSLGLAGEQYF
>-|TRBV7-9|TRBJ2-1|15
CASSLDGSTYNEQFF
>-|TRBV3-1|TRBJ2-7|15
CASSPEVVGSYEQYF
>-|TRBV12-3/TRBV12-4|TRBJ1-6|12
CASVTGNSPLHF
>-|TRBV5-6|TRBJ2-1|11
CASSLSDEQFF
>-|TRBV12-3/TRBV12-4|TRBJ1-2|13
CASSDRLFYGYTF
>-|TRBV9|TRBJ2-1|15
CASSATGTAYNEQFF
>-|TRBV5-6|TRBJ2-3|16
CASSLGTGFSTDTQYF
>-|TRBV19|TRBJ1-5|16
CASSMGSGTGSWPQHF
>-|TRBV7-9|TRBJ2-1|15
CASSTSGSLYNEQFF
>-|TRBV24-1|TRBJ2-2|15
CATTEGAGVNGELFF
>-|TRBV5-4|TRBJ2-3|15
CASSLKLAGGDTQYF
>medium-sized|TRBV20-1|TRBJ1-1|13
CSASAGGVTEAFF
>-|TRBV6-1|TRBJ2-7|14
CASSEAGSLNEQYF
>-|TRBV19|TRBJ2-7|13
CASSYRNSYEQYF
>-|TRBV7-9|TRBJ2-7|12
CASSLGATEQYF
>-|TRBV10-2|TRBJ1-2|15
CASSESRGPYYGYTF